Listed here are 16 T cell receptor beta chains from one sample, sequenced in a study of shared clonotypes between healthy human individuals. Clones were read by immunoSEQ multiplex PCR, and TCRdb kept only the in-frame ones, dropping some. The table includes more than 500,000 clones, around 95% detected once. Sequencing was performed on naive CD4+ T cells sorted from blood. Subset denoted: CD45RA+ positively selected. The receptors derive from a woman aged 25 to 39 in good health.

This clone was seen once. This chain connects TRBV19 to TRBJ1-3; maybe TRBD1 (6 bases). The CDR3 length is 15 residues. Germline loops: CDR1 LNHDA, CDR2 SQIVND (reference sequence). Between the trimmed V and J ends, which lost 6 bases and 0 bases, there was a span of 12 bases. The CDR3 here is CASSWDIRSGNTIYF. The CDR3 nucleotides read TGTGCCAGTAGCTGGGACATCCGCTCTGGAAACACCATATATTTT.

The chain employs TRBV29-1 and TRBJ2-3; D unclear. The CDR3 consists of 12 residues. V was clipped by 0 bases and J by 2 bases, with 3 bases between them. Looked up from germline, CDR1 is SQVTM and CDR2 is ANQGSEA. The CDR3 coding sequence is TGCAGCGTTGAAGAGGTCACAGATACGCAGTATTTT. This gives the protein CSVEEVTDTQYF.

This chain uses TRBV7-6 with TRBJ2-7, with D perhaps matching TRBD2 (5 bases). The V gene's germline CDR1 is SGHVS and CDR2 FNYEAQ. Trimming removed 2 bases from V and 7 bases from J, with 12 bases in between. The CDR3 contains 13 residues. The CDR3 sequence: CASSLPSGGEQYF. In DNA form, the CDR3 reads TGTGCCAGCAGCTTACCCTCTGGCGGGGAGCAGTACTTC.

The genes are TRBV5-1 and TRBJ2-3, with TRBD2 matching over 7 bases. Germline V gives CDR1 SGHRS, CDR2 YFSETQ. The junction had 6 bases not matched to a gene; V was cut back by 0 bases and J by 2 bases. The length of the CDR3 is 16 residues. The CDR3 nucleotides are TGCGCCAGCAGCTTGGTGGGACTACCCTTCACAGATACGCAGTATTTT. Protein sequence: CASSLVGLPFTDTQYF.

This chain connects TRBV7-6 to TRBJ2-1; TRBD2 agrees at 11 bases. Losses at the gene ends were 3 bases for V and 8 bases for J; bases not matched to a gene: 3. CDR1 and CDR2 from the germline V gene are SGHVS and FNYEAQ. CDR3 length: 14 amino acids. The CDR3 DNA is TGTGCCAGCAGCTTTACTAGCGGGAGACATGAGCAGTTCTTC. It specifies CASSFTSGRHEQFF. Together with reference TRBV7-6 and TRBJ2-1, the CDR3 gives the full variable domain: GAGVSQSPRYKVTKRGQDVALRCDPISGHVSLYWYRQALGQGPEFLTYFNYEAQQDKSGLPNDRFSAERPEGSISTLTIQRTEQRDSAMYRCASSFTSGRHEQFFGPGTRLTVL.

The rearrangement joins TRBV28 to TRBJ2-1; 11 nucleotides align to TRBD2. Germline V CDR1 and CDR2: MDHEN, SYDVKM. The CDR3 loop spans 19 amino acids. Trimming at V came to 6 bases and at J to 4 bases, leaving 17 bases not matched to a gene. The CDR3 here is CASSRTPLLAGESYNEQFF. The CDR3 nucleotides read TGTGCCAGCAGCCGGACCCCTTTACTAGCGGGAGAGTCTTACAATGAGCAGTTCTTC.

J is TRBJ2-5 and V is TRBV6-1; D remains ambiguous. Looked up from germline, CDR1 is MNHNS and CDR2 is SASEGT. The length of the CDR3 is 14 residues. The V end was cut by 6 bases, the J end by 6 bases, with 17 bases between. This chain's CDR3 is CASSRTASMKTQYF. The CDR3 bases are TGTGCCAGCAGCCGGACGGCCAGCATGAAGACCCAGTACTTC.

CDR3 in amino acids: CASSLWAGDLAYEQYF. The DNA for the CDR3 is TGTGCCAGCAGCTTATGGGCAGGCGACTTGGCCTACGAGCAGTACTTC. The V call is TRBV7-6, the J call TRBJ2-7; D uncertain. Germline V gene lookup returns CDR1 SGHVS and CDR2 FNYEAQ. The CDR3 consists of 16 residues. Trimming took off 2 bases at V and 2 bases at J, with 16 bases between the two ends.

CDR3: CASSLDPGRYNEQFF. In DNA form, the CDR3 reads TGTGCCAGCAGCTTGGATCCGGGAAGATACAATGAGCAGTTCTTC. The chain employs TRBV5-6 and TRBJ2-1, with D possibly TRBD2 on 5 matching bases. With 0 bases removed from V and 4 bases from J, the gap between germline ends came to 11 bases. The CDR3 has 15 amino acids. The germline V gene encodes CDR1 SGHDT and CDR2 YYEEEE.

The rearrangement uses TRBV6-5 and TRBJ1-1; D may be TRBD1 (6 bases). This CDR3 is built from 14 residues. Germline CDR1 reads MNHEY; CDR2 reads SVGAGI. V dropped 5 bases and J dropped 10 bases, with 20 bases sitting between them. The CDR3 DNA reads as TGTGCCAGCAGTCCCCTGAAGGGGGGTCCCCGAGCTTTCTTT. Translated, it gives CASSPLKGGPRAFF.

The V and J genes are TRBV5-1 and TRBJ2-1; 14 positions match TRBD2. V was clipped by 3 bases and J by 8 bases; unmatched bases: 4. This CDR3 region has 15 residues. Per the germline V gene, CDR1 is SGHRS and CDR2 is YFSETQ. CDR3 coding DNA: TGCGCCAGCAGCTCGGGACTAGCGGGAGTCGATGAGCAGTTCTTC. It encodes CASSSGLAGVDEQFF.

This chain connects TRBV28 to TRBJ2-7, with D uncertain. The CDR3 extends over 17 amino acids. The V gene's germline CDR1 is MDHEN and CDR2 SYDVKM. V lost 2 bases and J lost 0, with 17 bases in between. The CDR3 nucleotides read TGTGCCAGCAGTTTACCTCGCGGACCAATATACTCCTACGAGCAGTACTTC. Its translation: CASSLPRGPIYSYEQYF.

The gene calls are TRBV2 and TRBJ1-1; no definite D call. The germline gives CDR1 SNHLY, CDR2 FYNNEI. The CDR3 is 14 residues long. Trimming removed 8 bases at V and 1 base at J, with 14 bases between. DNA for the CDR3: TGTGCCAGCTCTAACTCCGCCCAGAACACTGAAGCTTTCTTT. Residues: CASSNSAQNTEAFF.

The J gene is TRBJ2-5, the V gene TRBV5-1, with 8 bases matching TRBD2. Unmatched junction bases numbered 11, after V lost 0 bases and J lost 4 bases. Germline CDR1 SGHRS, CDR2 YFSETQ. The CDR3 has 17 amino acids. The CDR3 here is CASSLAGGSGSGETQYF. The CDR3 coding sequence is TGCGCCAGCAGCTTGGCCGGGGGGAGCGGGAGTGGAGAGACCCAGTACTTC.

The V gene is TRBV7-2, the J gene TRBJ2-7, with 9 bases that match TRBD2. After removal of 5 bases from V and 7 bases from J, the junction contained 12 bases not matched to a gene. Germline V gene lookup returns CDR1 SGHTA and CDR2 FQGNSA. CDR3 length: 15 residues. The CDR3 reads CASSTNVAGVGEQYF. The CDR3 nucleotides are TGTGCCAGCAGCACCAATGTAGCGGGAGTAGGAGAGCAGTACTTC.

The J gene is TRBJ2-7, the V gene TRBV30, with 9 bases fitting TRBD1. CDR3 size: 14 residues. V shed 5 bases, J shed 5 bases, and the junction held 10 bases outside the gene matches. Germline CDR1 is GTSNPN and CDR2 is SVGIG (reference sequence). The CDR3 DNA reads TGTGCCTGGGCCTCCGGGACAGGGTGGCACGAGCAGTACTTC. This sequence encodes CAWASGTGWHEQYF.